The clone carrying this T cell receptor beta chain was observed a handful of times. What it recognizes is unknown. The assay that was used to sequence DNA from cultured CD4+ T cells was the Oncomine TCR Beta short-read assay. Cultures of CD4+ T cells served as the source for extracting genomic DNA. TCRdb analysed the PCR reads with MiXCR anew, one entry per CDR3 protein. Among approximately 15,000 distinct CDR3 sequences listed, 45% to 60% were seen once. This specimen belongs to a study of vaccination and CD4 T cells after COVID-19. Study details: Subjects got two shots of BNT162b2 or mRNA-1273 vaccine. The stimulating agents, overlapping spike peptides, came from SARS-CoV-2, HCoV-NL63, HCoV-OC43 and HCoV-229E.

Findings and limits, study-wide: In convalescent patients, a median roughly 90% of reactive clones appeared only post-vaccination.

Germline V CDR1 and CDR2: MNHEY, SVGAGI. Trimming pared 4 bases from V and 1 base from J, leaving 19 bases between. The CDR3 runs to 17 residues. Treatment: roughly 10-day PBMC culture with coronavirus spike peptide pools or control peptides (ViraFEST assay). V gene TRBV6-5 combines with J gene TRBJ1-1, with D unresolved. This sample comprised CD4+ T cells from blood, cultured in vitro, obtained before SARS-CoV-2 vaccination. The origin of this receptor is a human donor who had recovered from COVID-19. CDR3 coding DNA: TGTGCCAGCAGTTCCCCCGGGAGAACGGCGGGGAACACTGAAGCTTTCTTT. This gives the protein CASSSPGRTAGNTEAFF.